This T cell receptor (beta chain) was observed in a study of graft-versus-host responses after intestinal transplantation. The study's findings and limits: An association linked early post-transplant HvG declines with peak circulating GvH clone levels.

Only in-frame clones appear in the TCRdb table, and some are missing; sequencing was by immunoSEQ multiplex PCR. This table has 35,000 to 50,000 clones, around 96% appearing once. Germline CDR1 SGHRS, CDR2 YFSETQ. This CDR3 has 16 amino acids. V gave up 0 bases and J gave up 0 bases; unmatched junction bases: 5. On this clone itself: Its antigen remains unknown.

The V and J genes are TRBV5-1 and TRBJ2-5, with 7 nucleotides matching TRBD2. This sequence originates from a human donor who was the organ donor for an intestinal transplant. Sequenced material: unstimulated CD8+ T cells sorted from spleen or lymph node cells, taken before transplant. The CDR3 region has the DNA TGCGCCAGCAGCTTGGCTTCTAGCGGAAACCAAGAGACCCAGTACTTC. This translates into CASSLASSGNQETQYF.